This T cell receptor beta chain was retrieved from a study of blood T cell repertoires in COVID-19. Some clones are missing from TCRdb's copy, which holds only in-frame ones; the method was immunoSEQ multiplex PCR. In the table there are some 190,000 clones, approximately 85% of which are singletons. This clone is a singleton in its sample. V shed 6 bases, J shed 4 bases, and the junction held 3 bases outside the gene matches. This CDR3 comprises 12 residues. In germline, CDR1 is SQVTM, CDR2 ANQGSEA. The source of this sequence is a woman older than 75 with acute or convalescent COVID-19. The chain employs TRBV29-1 and TRBJ2-3; 8 bases map to TRBD2. Specimen: peripheral blood. In DNA, the CDR3 is TGCAGCGTCGGGAGGGGGTCAGATACGCAGTATTTT. Its protein is CSVGRGSDTQYF.